This T cell receptor (beta chain) was recorded in a study of blood T cell repertoires in COVID-19. The assay was immunoSEQ multiplex PCR, and TCRdb's table has in-frame clones only and misses some. The sample holds nearly 40,000 clones, about 86% seen once. The CDR3 runs to 19 residues. Germline assignment: CDR1 SGHTA and CDR2 FQGNSA. Trimming cost V 3 bases and J 0 bases, with 21 bases left between them. This chain joins TRBV7-2 and TRBJ2-4; D is unresolved. Sequencing was done on a sample of peripheral blood. The sequence came from a man in his fifties or sixties in a cohort sampled during active COVID-19. CDR3 sequence reads: CASSFNGTLLSSAKNIQYF. The CDR3 DNA is TGTGCCAGCAGCTTCAATGGCACACTACTCTCTTCAGCCAAAAACATTCAGTACTTC.